The clone carrying this T cell receptor (beta chain) was counted many times. Its antigen is still unknown. Germline CDR1 reads MDHEN; CDR2 reads SYDVKM. The CDR3 runs 14 residues. V was shortened by 4 bases and J by 5 bases, with 14 bases between the two germline ends. Study processing details: Clinicopathological groups of papillary thyroid cancer showed CDR3 differences that were used to build a distant-metastasis classifier. Via MiXCR, TCRdb re-called the PCR reads. For this entry, the V and J calls and clone size follow TCRdb and not the study's own pipeline. The repertoire holds some 93,000 clones, with more than 9.5% as singletons. This entry belongs to a study of metastatic and nonmetastatic thyroid tumors. Across the study: The authors compared repertoires across blood and tumor or nodule tissue from malignant and benign thyroid patients. Notes on the study in general: Patients with malignant thyroid tumors reportedly had significantly higher TCR beta diversity than those with benign nodules, in blood and tumor.

Patients underwent thyroid surgery, and none had received any treatment before it. The chain links TRBV28 to TRBJ1-2; D remains ambiguous. The sequenced material came from blood. This TCR was recovered from a female donor with papillary thyroid cancer or a benign thyroid nodule (not recorded which). Some clones in this sample may be carry-over from other donors' samples. The CDR3, as DNA: TGTGCCAGCAGTTCTAGACCACCCGAATATGGCTACACCTTC. Amino acid sequence: CASSSRPPEYGYTF.